The text below deals with one T cell receptor (beta chain). PCR amplification relied on 60 Vbeta primers (plus 13 Jbeta primers). Assay used: immunoSEQ multiplex PCR; TCRdb lists only in-frame clones, some missing. The sample records roughly 100,000 clones, roughly two thirds being singletons. The record originates from a study of cytomegalovirus exposure and HLA in healthy donors. As for the study in general: A preliminary data release comprised tens of millions of unique TCRs obtained from HLA-typed donors.

V was shortened by 6 bases and J by 5 bases, with 17 bases between the two germline ends. The germline CDR1 and CDR2 sequences are MRHNA and SNTAGT. The CDR3 consists of 15 residues. The source material was PBMCs. The receptor was isolated from a female donor in good health and CMV-seronegative. The gene calls are TRBV6-4 and TRBJ1-5; D possibly corresponds to TRBD1 (5 bases). The CDR3 here is CASSLGLPGHQPQHF. CDR3 nucleotides: TGTGCCAGCAGCCTGGGACTCCCCGGCCATCAGCCCCAGCATTTT.